The rows below give T cell receptor beta chains drawn from one sample of a study of blood T cell repertoires in COVID-19. Clones were sequenced by immunoSEQ multiplex PCR, and TCRdb holds only the in-frame ones, with some missing. The sample gives approximately 230,000 clones, under 90% of which show up once; more than 1.5% is in the top ten. Sequencing used PBMCs or T cells enriched from blood (not recorded which). These receptors all stem from a man aged 40-49 years who had recovered from COVID-19. Each CDR3 is given with its conserved first and last residue. Each record gives: D gene, J gene, V gene, clone size, CDR3 DNA, CDR3 protein. The D gene is left open where the match is weak. Part of the rows lack a size; the others show once, few, many or a class for expanded clones.

-	TRBJ1-6	TRBV6-1	-	TGTGCCAGCAGTGAAACCAGGGGAGCAGGCAACTCACCCCTCCACTTT	CASSETRGAGNSPLHF
-	TRBJ1-2	TRBV7-9	-	TGTGCCAGCAGCTTTAACAGGGACTATGGCTACACCTTC	CASSFNRDYGYTF
-	TRBJ1-5	TRBV7-2	medium-sized	TGTGCCAGCAGCTTAGCGCCCGGGCAGGGGCAGCCCCAGCATTTT	CASSLAPGQGQPQHF
-	TRBJ1-2	TRBV13	-	TGTGCCAGCAGCTTATCGACGGCAGGGCCGTTGGATGGCTACACCTTC	CASSLSTAGPLDGYTF
TRBD1	TRBJ1-6	TRBV5-1	-	TGCGCCAGCAGCTTGCAGGGGGAGGAAAATTCACCCCTCCACTTT	CASSLQGEENSPLHF
TRBD1	TRBJ1-6	TRBV25-1	-	TGTGCCAGCGGCTCCGGACAGGGGGTTAATTCACCCCTCCACTTT	CASGSGQGVNSPLHF
-	TRBJ2-7	TRBV7-2	-	TGTGCCAGCAGCTTAATAATCGAGGGTTCCTACGAGCAGTACTTC	CASSLIIEGSYEQYF
TRBD1	TRBJ2-3	TRBV18	-	TGTGCCAGCTCACCACTTCGGGACAGGGACACAGATACGCAGTATTTT	CASSPLRDRDTDTQYF
-	TRBJ1-2	TRBV9	-	TGTGCCAGCAGCCCCACCGCGCACCGCACTGGCTACACCTTC	CASSPTAHRTGYTF
TRBD1	TRBJ2-7	TRBV6-2/TRBV6-3	-	TGTGCCAGCAGTTACGCGGACAGGGAATACGGGCAGTACTTC	CASSYADREYGQYF
-	TRBJ2-2	TRBV7-2	-	TGTGCCAGCAGCTCCGGACTGTACACCGGGGAGCTGTTTTTT	CASSSGLYTGELFF
TRBD2	TRBJ2-5	TRBV5-1	-	TGCGCCAGCAGCTGGAGACCCGGGACTAGCGGGGACCAAGAGACCCAGTACTTC	CASSWRPGTSGDQETQYF
-	TRBJ1-2	TRBV7-9	-	TGTGCCAGCAGCTTAGCGGGTAGCGGTTATGGCTACACCTTC	CASSLAGSGYGYTF
TRBD1	TRBJ1-5	TRBV6-5	-	TGTGCCAGCAGTTACGGACAGGGTAGTCAGCCCCAGCATTTT	CASSYGQGSQPQHF
TRBD1	TRBJ1-4	TRBV28	-	TGTGCCAGCAGTTCCCAGGGGGCGGGGGAAAAACTGTTTTTT	CASSSQGAGEKLFF
TRBD2	TRBJ2-7	TRBV13	-	TGTGCCAGCAGCTTAGCCAGTCGGGGGGGGTACGCCTACGAGCAGTACTTC	CASSLASRGGYAYEQYF
-	TRBJ1-2	TRBV3-1/TRBV3-2	-	TGTGCCAGCAGCCAAGGACGGGACATCCCCGATGGCTACACCTTC	CASSQGRDIPDGYTF
TRBD2	TRBJ2-1	TRBV18	-	TGTGCCAGCTCACCAGCCGGACTAGCAAACGATGAGCAGTTCTTC	CASSPAGLANDEQFF
-	TRBJ2-1	TRBV19	-	TGTGCCAGTAGTATTAGGGGGTATGAGCAGTTCTTC	CASSIRGYEQFF
-	TRBJ1-5	TRBV6-6	-	TGTGCCAGCAGTGCCTCGGGGTGGGTCGGTCAGCCCCAGCATTTT	CASSASGWVGQPQHF
TRBD2	TRBJ2-1	TRBV24-1	-	TGTGCCACCAGTGAGAGCGGGGGGGGTGATGAGCAGTTCTTC	CATSESGGGDEQFF
-	TRBJ1-3	TRBV11-2	-	TGTGCCAGCACCCCAAGCGGTTACTACTCTGGAAACACCATATATTTT	CASTPSGYYSGNTIYF
-	TRBJ1-1	TRBV6-5	-	TGTGCCAGCAGTCTGGGCCGTAAACCCACTGAAGCTTTCTTT	CASSLGRKPTEAFF
-	TRBJ2-2	TRBV4-2	-	TGTGCCAGCAGCCACGGGGGGCTGAATACCGGGGAGCTGTTTTTT	CASSHGGLNTGELFF
TRBD2	TRBJ2-1	TRBV6-2/TRBV6-3	-	TGTGCCAGCAGTGGAACCACTAGCGGCTACCTTTCGGGCAATGAGCAGTTCTTC	CASSGTTSGYLSGNEQFF
-	TRBJ1-3	TRBV19	-	TGTGCCAGTAAGCAGGGAATTTCTGGAAACACCATATATTTT	CASKQGISGNTIYF
TRBD1	TRBJ1-2	TRBV28	-	TGTGCCAGCAGGGATAGGCAGGGGGCGCCGGGGCACTATGGCTACACCTTC	CASRDRQGAPGHYGYTF
-	TRBJ1-3	TRBV5-1	-	TGCGCCAGCAGCCTGGAAACAGTCCTCGGCTCTGGAAACACCATATATTTT	CASSLETVLGSGNTIYF
TRBD1	TRBJ1-5	TRBV5-1	once	TGCGCCAGCAGCTCGACAGGGGCCCAGCCCCAGCATTTT	CASSSTGAQPQHF
TRBD1	TRBJ1-4	TRBV7-8	many	TGTGCCAGCAGCGCCCTCGCGATACCGGGACAGGGTAATGAAAAACTGTTTTTT	CASSALAIPGQGNEKLFF
TRBD1	TRBJ1-2	TRBV6-5	-	TGTGCCAGCAGGGGACAGGGCAACCTTTTTTATGGCTACACCTTC	CASRGQGNLFYGYTF
-	TRBJ1-2	TRBV19	-	TGTGCCAGTAGCCTACTAGGGGGAGCTTTATCCTTC	CASSLLGGALSF
TRBD2	TRBJ2-7	TRBV7-2	-	TGTGCCAGCAGCTTCGGACTAGCGGGAGGTGAGCAGTACTTC	CASSFGLAGGEQYF
TRBD1	TRBJ1-1	TRBV6-5	-	TGTGCCAGCAGTCTAGTCACAGGGGCTGAAGCTTTCTTT	CASSLVTGAEAFF
TRBD2	TRBJ2-7	TRBV11-1	-	TGTGCCAGCAGCTTAGTCGCTAGCGGAATCTCCTACGAGCAGTACTTC	CASSLVASGISYEQYF
TRBD2	TRBJ2-3	TRBV5-4	-	TGTGCCAGCAGCTTGTATCTTAGCGGGGGGGCCGGCACAGATACGCAGTATTTT	CASSLYLSGGAGTDTQYF
-	TRBJ1-1	TRBV30	-	TGTGCCTGGATACCGTCATGGGGGCCCGAGGAAGCTTTCTTT	CAWIPSWGPEEAFF
-	TRBJ1-5	TRBV30	-	TGTGCCTGGCGAGGACCGGGGAGGGATCAGCCCCAGCATTTT	CAWRGPGRDQPQHF
-	TRBJ1-4	TRBV5-6	-	TGTGCCAGCAGCTTTAACTTTAATGAAAAACTGTTTTTT	CASSFNFNEKLFF
-	TRBJ1-5	TRBV15	-	TGTGCCACCAGCAGAGATGGGACACCCAATCAGCCCCAGCATTTT	CATSRDGTPNQPQHF
TRBD1	TRBJ1-4	TRBV7-9	-	TGTGCCAGCAGCTGGGGACAGGGTGGTGAAAAACTGTTTTTT	CASSWGQGGEKLFF
TRBD2	TRBJ2-3	TRBV3-1/TRBV3-2	-	TGTGCCAGCAGCCAAGATTACGCGACTAGCGGGGGCAATACGCAGTATTTT	CASSQDYATSGGNTQYF
-	TRBJ2-2	TRBV18	-	TGTGCCAGCTCACCGGCGGGTATCACCGGGGAGCTGTTTTTT	CASSPAGITGELFF
TRBD2	TRBJ2-5	TRBV5-6	-	TGTGCCAGCAGCTTGTTACTAGCGGGAGCTGAGACCCAGTACTTC	CASSLLLAGAETQYF
-	TRBJ2-1	TRBV19	-	TGTGCCAGTAGGGTTGAGACAGTTAATAATGAGCAGTTCTTC	CASRVETVNNEQFF
-	TRBJ2-3	TRBV30	-	TGTGCCTGGAGTGTTTCAGGTACAGATACGCAGTATTTT	CAWSVSGTDTQYF
TRBD1	TRBJ1-2	TRBV6-4	-	TGTGCCAGCAGTGACTCCTATCGACAGGGCTTTTACACCTTC	CASSDSYRQGFYTF
-	TRBJ2-5	TRBV21-1	-	TGTGCCAGCAGCAAACGATCCCTTATCCGGGTGGAGGAGACCCAGTACTTC	CASSKRSLIRVEETQYF
TRBD2	TRBJ2-1	TRBV5-5	-	TGTGCCAGCAGCTTCTTCAGCGGGGGGGCCTCGGAGTTCTTC	CASSFFSGGASEFF
TRBD1	TRBJ2-1	TRBV10-3	-	TGTGCCATCAGGGGGACGGGACAGACATACAATGAGCAGTTCTTC	CAIRGTGQTYNEQFF
-	TRBJ1-1	TRBV7-6	-	TGTGCCAGCAGCTTAGCGCCGACAGTGAACACTGAAGCTTTCTTT	CASSLAPTVNTEAFF
TRBD1	TRBJ2-7	TRBV5-1	-	TGCGCCAGCAGCTTGCAGACAGGGGTTTCCTACGAGCAGTACTTC	CASSLQTGVSYEQYF
-	TRBJ1-2	TRBV5-5	-	TGTGCCAGCAGAAGGGGCAACTATGGCTACACCTTC	CASRRGNYGYTF
-	TRBJ1-5	TRBV7-2	once	TGTGCCAGCAGCTTAGAAGTACAACAGCCCCAGCATTTT	CASSLEVQQPQHF
-	TRBJ1-2	TRBV28	-	TGTGCCAGCAGCACCATTCAGGGGCAGGGCTACACCTTC	CASSTIQGQGYTF
TRBD2	TRBJ2-7	TRBV6-2/TRBV6-3	-	TGTGCCAGCAGTTATCTAGCGGACGAACTCTACGAGCAGTACTTC	CASSYLADELYEQYF
TRBD2	TRBJ2-7	TRBV28	once	TGTGCCAGCAACCTAGCGGGCAGGAGCTCCTACGAGCAGTACTTC	CASNLAGRSSYEQYF
TRBD2	TRBJ2-1	TRBV5-1	-	TGCGCCAGCAGCTTGGCAGTTAGCGGGAGCGGTGAGCAGTTCTTC	CASSLAVSGSGEQFF
TRBD1	TRBJ1-3	TRBV9	-	TGTGCCAGCAGCACGGGACAGGGGTCTGGAAACACCATATATTTT	CASSTGQGSGNTIYF
-	TRBJ1-4	TRBV27	-	TGTGCCAGCAAAAACTCGGGGAGGGTTTATAATGAAAAACTGTTTTTT	CASKNSGRVYNEKLFF